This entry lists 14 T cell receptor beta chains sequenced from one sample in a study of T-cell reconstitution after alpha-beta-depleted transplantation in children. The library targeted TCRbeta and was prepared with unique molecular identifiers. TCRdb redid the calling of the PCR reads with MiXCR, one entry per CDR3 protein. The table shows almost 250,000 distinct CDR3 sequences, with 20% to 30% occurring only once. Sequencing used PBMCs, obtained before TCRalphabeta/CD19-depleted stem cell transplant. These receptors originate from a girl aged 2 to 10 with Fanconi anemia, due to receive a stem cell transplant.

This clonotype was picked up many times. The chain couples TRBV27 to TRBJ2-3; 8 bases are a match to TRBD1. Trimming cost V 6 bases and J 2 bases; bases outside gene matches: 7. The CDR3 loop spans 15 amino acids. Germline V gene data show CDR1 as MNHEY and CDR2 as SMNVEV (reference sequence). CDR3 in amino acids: CASSRRDRHTDTQYF. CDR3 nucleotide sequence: TGTGCCAGCAGCCGGAGGGACAGGCACACAGATACGCAGTATTTT.

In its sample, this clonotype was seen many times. In DNA form, the CDR3 reads TGTGCCAGCAGTTTATCGATGGCGGGAGGGCCCCTCGAGCAGTACTTC. This sequence encodes CASSLSMAGGPLEQYF. The V and J genes are TRBV27 and TRBJ2-7; 9 bases line up with TRBD2. There are 16 residues in the CDR3. CDR1 is MNHEY and CDR2 is SMNVEV in the germline V gene (reference sequence). With 0 bases clipped from V and 6 bases from J, the junction kept 9 bases outside the gene matches.

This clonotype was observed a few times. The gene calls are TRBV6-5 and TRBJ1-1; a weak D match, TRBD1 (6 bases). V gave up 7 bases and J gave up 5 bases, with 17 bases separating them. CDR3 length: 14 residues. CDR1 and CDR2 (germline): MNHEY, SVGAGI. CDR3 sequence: CASKVQGWKTEAFF. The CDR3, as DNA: TGTGCCAGCAAGGTACAGGGATGGAAGACTGAAGCTTTCTTT.

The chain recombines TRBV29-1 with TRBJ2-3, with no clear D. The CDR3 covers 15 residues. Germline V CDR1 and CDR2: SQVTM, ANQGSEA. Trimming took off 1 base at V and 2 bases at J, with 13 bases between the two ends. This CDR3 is CSVEGHSQSTDTQYF. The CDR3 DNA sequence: TGCAGCGTTGAAGGACACTCCCAATCCACAGATACGCAGTATTTT.

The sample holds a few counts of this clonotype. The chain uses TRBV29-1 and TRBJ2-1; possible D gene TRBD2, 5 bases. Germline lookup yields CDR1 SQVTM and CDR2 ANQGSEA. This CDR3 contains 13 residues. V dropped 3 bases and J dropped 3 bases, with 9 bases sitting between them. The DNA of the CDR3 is TGCAGCGTTGACTACGGGGTCTACAATGAGCAGTTCTTC. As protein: CSVDYGVYNEQFF.

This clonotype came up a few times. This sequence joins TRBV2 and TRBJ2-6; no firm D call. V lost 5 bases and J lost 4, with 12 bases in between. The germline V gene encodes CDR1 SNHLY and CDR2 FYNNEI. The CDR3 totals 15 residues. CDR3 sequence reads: CASSPGYDGANVLTF. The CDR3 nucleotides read TGTGCCAGCAGTCCCGGCTATGACGGGGCCAACGTCCTGACTTTC.

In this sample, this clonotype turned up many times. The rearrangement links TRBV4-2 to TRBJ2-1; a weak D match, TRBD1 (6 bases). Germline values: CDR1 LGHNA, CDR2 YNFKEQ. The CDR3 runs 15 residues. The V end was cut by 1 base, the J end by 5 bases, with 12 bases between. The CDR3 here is CASSQGGLGHNEQFF. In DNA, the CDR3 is TGTGCCAGCAGCCAAGGGGGGCTAGGCCACAATGAGCAGTTCTTC.

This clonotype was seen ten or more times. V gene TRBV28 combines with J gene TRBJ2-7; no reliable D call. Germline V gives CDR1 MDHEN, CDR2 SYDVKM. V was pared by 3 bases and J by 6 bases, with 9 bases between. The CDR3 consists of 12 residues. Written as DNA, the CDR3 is TGTGCCAGCAGTTTCTGGGGTAGCGAGCAGTACTTC. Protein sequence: CASSFWGSEQYF.

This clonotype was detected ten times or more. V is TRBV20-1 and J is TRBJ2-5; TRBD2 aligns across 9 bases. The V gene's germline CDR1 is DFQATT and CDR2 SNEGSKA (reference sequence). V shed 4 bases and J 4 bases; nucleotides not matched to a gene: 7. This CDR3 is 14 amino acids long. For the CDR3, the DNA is TGCAGTGCTATGCCTGCTAGCGGGATAGAGACCCAGTACTTC. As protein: CSAMPASGIETQYF.

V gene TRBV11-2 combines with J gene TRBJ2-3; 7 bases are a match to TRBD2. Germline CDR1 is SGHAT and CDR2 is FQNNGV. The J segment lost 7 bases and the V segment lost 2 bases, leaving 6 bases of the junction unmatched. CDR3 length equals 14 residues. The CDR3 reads CASSLIAGDHTQYF. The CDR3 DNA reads TGTGCCAGCAGCTTAATCGCGGGGGACCATACGCAGTATTTT.

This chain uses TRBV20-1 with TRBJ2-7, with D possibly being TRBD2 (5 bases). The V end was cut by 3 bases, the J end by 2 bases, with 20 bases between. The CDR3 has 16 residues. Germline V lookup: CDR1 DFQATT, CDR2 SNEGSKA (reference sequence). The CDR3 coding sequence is TGCAGTGCTAGCGGATTCAGCGGACGATCAGCCTACGAGCAGTACTTC. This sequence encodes CSASGFSGRSAYEQYF.

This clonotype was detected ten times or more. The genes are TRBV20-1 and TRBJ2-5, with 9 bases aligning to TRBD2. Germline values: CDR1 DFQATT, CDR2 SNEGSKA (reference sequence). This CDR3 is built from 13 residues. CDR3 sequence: CESRGSGGETQYF. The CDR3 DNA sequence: TGCGAGAGTCGAGGTAGCGGGGGTGAGACCCAGTACTTC.

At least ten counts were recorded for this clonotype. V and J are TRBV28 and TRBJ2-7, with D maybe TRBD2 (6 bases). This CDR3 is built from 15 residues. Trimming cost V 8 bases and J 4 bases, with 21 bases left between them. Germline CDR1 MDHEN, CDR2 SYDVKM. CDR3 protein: CASGDSGVLGYEQYF. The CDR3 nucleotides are TGTGCCAGCGGTGATTCGGGGGTTTTGGGGTACGAGCAGTACTTC.

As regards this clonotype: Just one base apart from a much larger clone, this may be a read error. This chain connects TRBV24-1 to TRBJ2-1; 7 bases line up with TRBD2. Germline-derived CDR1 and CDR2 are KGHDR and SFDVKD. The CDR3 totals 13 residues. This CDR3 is CATTGTTDNKQFF. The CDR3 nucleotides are TGTGCCACCACCGGGACTACGGACAATAAGCAGTTCTTC.